This T cell receptor (beta chain) was identified in a study of human T cells and chemical hapten exposure (dated by TCRdb to about 2021). Notes on the research overall: For sensitization, 2% DPC in acetone was applied to a 2 cm by 2 cm area of upper inner arm skin. Patients additionally received weekly therapeutic DPC doses to the scalp throughout the roughly 25-week study period. Patch testing was performed on the upper back with Finn chambers containing 0.01% DPC, and the patch tests were scored after 6 days according to International Contact Dermatitis Research Group standards. Most of the patients in the cohort were female, and the cohort covered alopecia areata with under or over 50% scalp involvement, alopecia totalis and alopecia universalis. The libraries were sequenced as a pool, and the TCR yield per sample differed mostly because of small variations in library volumes within the pool. Peripheral blood TCR repertoire changes were tracked in vivo in alopecia patients during primary and secondary sensitization to the hapten diphenylcyclopropenone (DPC). Patient blood was sampled pre-sensitization (week 0) and at 2, 6 and about 24 weeks after DPC sensitization. For TCR sequencing, blood came from 25 to 35 alopecia patients at anywhere from one to four time points (pre-sensitization, 2, 6 and 24 weeks). Broader findings and caveats from the paper: Repeated subsampling changed both the strength of the expansion versus patch-test correlation and the threshold at which that correlation became significant. Expanded TCRs formed significantly more large CDR3 similarity clusters than pre-sensitization or healthy control sets, consistent with antigen-driven responses. Because every patient had alopecia, a presumed autoimmune disease, the patients' immune response might differ from that of healthy individuals. No change with DPC sensitization was found in the number of TCRs above 1 in 1000 frequency, and no evidence of global repertoire structure alterations was found. Patch test score correlated positively with the number of PT1 expanded TCRs, reaching significance at thresholds 8, 16 and 32 but not at 4.

The meaning of the sample's time point label: pre-sensitization, week 0. According to the study, the label for this sample's treatment or condition signals: therapeutic diphenylcyclopropenone sensitization with weekly scalp DPC. At every patch-test visit, the blood draw took place before the patch test was put on. To be eligible, patients had to be aged 18 to 70, diagnosed with alopecia and judged suitable for DPC therapy, while pregnant patients were excluded. Unfractionated whole blood was collected in Tempus Blood RNA tubes, and total RNA was extracted from that blood. The library came from RACE. The instrument given in TCRdb is NextSeq 500. Library preparation attached unique molecular identifiers to individual cDNA molecules for quantitative, reproducible TCR counting. For every blood RNA sample, sequencing covered both the TCR alpha and TCR beta chains. The authors' pipeline ran thus. Samples had a median of around 92,000 TCRs, with a range from about 23,224 to 750,000. V, J and CDR3 annotation of the TCR reads was carried out using the Decombinator software suite. For PS versus PT1 abundance plots, all samples were subsampled to the same number of TCRs (28,000). Expanded TCRs were defined as absent before sensitization and observed at least eight times at the 2-week time point. In TCRdb, the public reads were trimmed at Q25 with fastp and aligned with MiXCR, with productive beta chains retained. For every CDR3 protein sequence, its rows merge into one entry that carries the most common genes and DNA. The V and J calls were determined by TCRdb, not by the authors. The sample includes 150,000 to 200,000 distinct CDR3 sequences, with nearly 30% observed a single time. The ten largest clonotypes hold less than 3% of the sample.

About this clonotype itself: Which antigen it targets is not known. No much larger clone is present one base from it, and per-base qualities are unavailable.

The germline V gene (reference sequence) provides CDR1 PRHDT and CDR2 FYEKMQ. The V and J ends are trimmed by 0 bases and 2 bases, leaving 5 bases between them. The cysteine opens and the phenylalanine closes a CDR3 of 14 amino acids. Just the 42-base CDR3 DNA is kept, in frame starting at base 1. The rearrangement joined TRBV13 to TRBJ1-3; no D gene is confidently identified. This receptor was taken from a woman aged 25 to 45 with alopecia areata. Some clones in this sample may be carry-over from other donors' samples. The source was whole blood, collected in connection with sensitization to the hapten diphenylcyclopropenone (DPC). The nucleotide sequence reads as follows: TGTGCCAGCAGCTTAGGTCAGACTGGAAACACCATATATTTT. Translated, it gives CASSLGQTGNTIYF.